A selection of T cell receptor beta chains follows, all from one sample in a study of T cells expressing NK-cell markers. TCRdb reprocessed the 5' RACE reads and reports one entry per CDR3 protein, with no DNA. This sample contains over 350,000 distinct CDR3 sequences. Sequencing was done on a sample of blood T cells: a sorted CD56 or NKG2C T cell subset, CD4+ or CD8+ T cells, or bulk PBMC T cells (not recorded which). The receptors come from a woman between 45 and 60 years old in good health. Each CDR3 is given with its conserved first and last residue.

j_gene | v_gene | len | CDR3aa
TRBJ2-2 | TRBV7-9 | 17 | CASRSRPAGGDTGELFF
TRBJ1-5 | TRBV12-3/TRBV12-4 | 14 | CASRGTGPNQPQHF
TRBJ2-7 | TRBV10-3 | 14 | CAISAGQSSYEQYF
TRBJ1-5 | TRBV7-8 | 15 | CASSPTRDSYQPQHF
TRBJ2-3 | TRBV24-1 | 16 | CATSDTQGFGTDTQYF
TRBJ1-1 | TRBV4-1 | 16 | CASSHLRGVLNTEAFF
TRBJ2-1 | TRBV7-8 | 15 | CASSPAGGRYNEQFF
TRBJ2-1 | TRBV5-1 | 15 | CASTSRGGRGSEQFF
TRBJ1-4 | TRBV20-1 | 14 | CSAREGASNEKLFF
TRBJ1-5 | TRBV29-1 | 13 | CSVESTGDQPQHF
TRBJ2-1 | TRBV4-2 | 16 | CASSQDQSGMGNEQFF
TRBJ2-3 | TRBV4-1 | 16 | CASSQATGTRTDTQYF
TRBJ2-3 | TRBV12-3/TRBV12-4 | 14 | CASSLVGEGDTQYF
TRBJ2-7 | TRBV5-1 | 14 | CASSWSGGPLEQYF
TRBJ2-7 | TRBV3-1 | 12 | CASSPGVDEQYF
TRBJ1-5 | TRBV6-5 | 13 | CASRLGSLGPQHF
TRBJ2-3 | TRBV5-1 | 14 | CASNPGQGFDTQYF
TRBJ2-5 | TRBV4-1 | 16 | CASSLTSASNQETQYF
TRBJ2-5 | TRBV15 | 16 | CATSRGGGADQETQYF
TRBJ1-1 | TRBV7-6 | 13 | CASSLGGGPEAFF
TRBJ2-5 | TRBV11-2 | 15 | CASSLGLGVGGGQYF